This paragraph reports one TCR beta chain. These data are taken from a study of blood T cell repertoires in COVID-19. At the level of the study: Whether acute or convalescent, the COVID-19 samples came from the United States, Italy and Spain. Sample material is recorded as cDNA or gDNA derived from T cells, B-cell-depleted T cells, or PBMCs.

Per the original data handling: Estimation of nucleated cell counts was performed using reference gene primer amplification. TCRdb's copy holds only in-frame clones and misses some; the assay was immunoSEQ multiplex PCR. That table is the source of V, J and clone size, and D and trimming were worked out from the DNA. Found here are a few hundred thousand clones, approximately 83% of them singletons; the top ten hold around a sixth. Trimming removed 4 bases from V and 8 bases from J, with 9 bases in between. The CDR3 is 12 residues long. Germline V gene sequence: CDR1 SNHLY, CDR2 FYNNEI. Seattle patient enrollment occurred during active infection, with longitudinal follow-up thereafter.

The sequence was obtained from a person aged 70 to 85 with COVID-19, enrolled during active disease. This rearrangement joins TRBV2 to TRBJ1-5, with no clear D. The sample comprised peripheral blood. The CDR3 loop reads CASSGYREPQHF. DNA for the CDR3: TGTGCCAGCAGTGGTTACAGAGAGCCCCAGCATTTT.